The present T cell receptor beta chain was sequenced within a study of blood T cell repertoires in COVID-19. About the study: Both acute and convalescent COVID-19 samples were obtained from the United States, Italy and Spain. PBMCs, B-cell-depleted T cells, or T cells provided the cDNA or gDNA that made up the material.

The V gene's germline CDR1 is MDHEN and CDR2 SYDVKM. The CDR3 extends over 14 amino acids. With V trimmed by 5 bases and J by 6 bases, 8 bases remained unmatched. In the original workflow: It was from reference gene primer amplification that nucleated cell counts were estimated. Produced via immunoSEQ multiplex PCR; TCRdb's table is partial and in-frame only. V and J calls and clone size are given by that table; D and trimming were obtained from the DNA. The sample includes over 65,000 clones, about nine tenths of them seen just once. The sequence was obtained from a human donor in a cohort sampled during active COVID-19. The chain combines TRBV28 with TRBJ2-7; 9 nucleotides match TRBD1. The sequenced sample was peripheral blood. CDR3 coding DNA: TGTGCCAGCAGTATCACCGGGACAGGGAGCGAGCAGTACTTC. Translated, it gives CASSITGTGSEQYF.